Listed here are 5 T cell receptor beta chains from one sample, sequenced in a study of Ad26.COV2.S vaccination and SARS-CoV-2 variants. The table came from immunoSEQ multiplex PCR; TCRdb's copy has only in-frame clones and leaves some out. This repertoire shows about 280,000 clones, 87% found once; its top ten account for around 3%. The treatment is: some 19 received Ad26.COV2.S at low or high dose, single or two shots; roughly five received placebo; per-sample allocation not given. Vaccine and placebo recipients were sampled on day 63 after the first injection. The material sequenced was peripheral blood, taken in a trial of Ad26.COV2.S vaccine versus placebo. The source of these receptors is a person aged 18-60 years who received the Ad26.COV2.S COVID-19 vaccine or a placebo.

The J gene is TRBJ1-5, the V gene TRBV18; D not certain. The CDR3 length is 13 residues. Trimming cost V 6 bases and J 7 bases, with 13 bases left between them. Germline assignment: CDR1 KGHSH and CDR2 LQKENI. As DNA, the CDR3 is TGTGCCAGCTCCCCCCGTAACGACCAGCCCCAGCATTTT. Encoded protein: CASSPRNDQPQHF.

This clone was seen a few times. The chain uses TRBV5-1 and TRBJ2-7; 9 bases agree with TRBD1. The CDR3 is made up of 16 amino acids. CDR1 SGHRS and CDR2 YFSETQ come from the germline V gene. V dropped 4 bases and J dropped 0; count of bases not matched to a gene: 8. CDR3 in amino acids: CASSLPGQGISYEQYF. The CDR3 DNA reads as TGCGCCAGCAGCCTACCGGGACAGGGTATCTCCTACGAGCAGTACTTC.

The chain joins TRBV16 to TRBJ1-1, with TRBD1 as a possible D gene (5 bases). V lost 6 bases and J lost 2, with 13 bases in between. CDR3 size: 14 residues. In germline, CDR1 is KGHSY, CDR2 FQNENV. This CDR3 reads CASSQTQANTEAFF. The DNA of the CDR3 is TGTGCCAGCAGTCAAACACAGGCTAACACTGAAGCTTTCTTT.

The V and J genes are TRBV7-9 and TRBJ1-6, with a possible D match to TRBD1 (6 bases). The CDR3 length is 14 residues. Trimming cost V 3 bases and J 8 bases, with 11 bases left between them. Looked up from germline, CDR1 is SEHNR and CDR2 is FQNEAQ (reference sequence). In nucleotides, the CDR3 is TGTGCCAGCAGCTTTCGGGGGGCAGATTCACCCCTCCACTTT. Protein product: CASSFRGADSPLHF.

Turning to this clone: Other DNA sequences in the sample encode the same CDR3. The rearrangement joins TRBV2 to TRBJ1-1; D ambiguous. Germline V CDR1 and CDR2: SNHLY, FYNNEI. Deletions cut 3 bases from V and 1 base from J, with 0 bases between. The CDR3 length is 11 residues. CDR3 in DNA: TGTGCCAGCAGTGAGAACACTGAAGCTTTCTTT. Its translation is CASSENTEAFF.